Below, 29 T cell receptor beta chains from the same sample are listed, as sequenced in a study of blood T cell repertoires in COVID-19. Assay used: immunoSEQ multiplex PCR; TCRdb lists only in-frame clones, some missing. The sample lists fewer than 65,000 clones, 85% to 90% occurring once. Sequenced material: peripheral blood. These receptors originate from a woman aged 55-70 years with COVID-19, enrolled during active disease.

This clone came up a few times. The J gene is TRBJ1-3, the V gene TRBV11-3, with a weak D call TRBD1 (6 bases). The germline V gene has CDR1 SGHNT and CDR2 YENEEA. The CDR3 covers 15 residues. Trimming stripped 3 bases from V and 0 bases from J, with 9 bases between. The CDR3 DNA reads as TGTGCCAGCAGCTTGGTAGGGGGCTCTGGAAACACCATATATTTT. Protein product: CASSLVGGSGNTIYF. Based on the CDR3 plus reference TRBV11-3 and TRBJ1-3, the full variable domain is EAGVVQSPRYKIIEKKQPVAFWCNPISGHNTLYWYLQNLGQGPELLIRYENEEAVDDSQLPKDRFSAERLKGVDSTLKIQPAELGDSAVYLCASSLVGGSGNTIYFGEGSWLTVV.

V is TRBV7-2 and J is TRBJ1-2; TRBD1 agrees at 7 bases. The CDR3 is 14 amino acids. Germline V gene data show CDR1 as SGHTA and CDR2 as FQGNSA. The V gene end was trimmed by 5 bases and the J gene end by 4 bases; junction bases not matched to a gene: 7. The CDR3 DNA is TGTGCCAGCAGCGCGACAGGGTTTAGCTATGGCTACACCTTC. Translated, it gives CASSATGFSYGYTF.

This clone was seen once. In DNA form, the CDR3 reads TGTGCCAGCAGCTACGACAGGGGAACGAACACCGGGGAGCTGTTTTTT. It encodes CASSYDRGTNTGELFF. The chain uses TRBV11-2 and TRBJ2-2; 8 nucleotides match TRBD1. V shed 4 bases and J 0 bases; nucleotides not matched to a gene: 4. This CDR3 has 16 amino acids. Germline values: CDR1 SGHAT, CDR2 FQNNGV.

This rearrangement joins TRBV24-1 to TRBJ1-5, with a possible D match to TRBD1 (6 bases). V was clipped by 5 bases and J by 3 bases, with 10 bases between them. This CDR3 contains 14 residues. Looked up from germline, CDR1 is KGHDR and CDR2 is SFDVKD. CDR3 loop: CATSGGGLNQPQHF. The DNA for the CDR3 is TGTGCCACCAGTGGGGGGGGGCTCAATCAGCCCCAGCATTTT.

This clone has just one count. The chain carries TRBV28 and TRBJ2-7; no clear D gene. Trimming pared 2 bases from V and 4 bases from J, leaving 6 bases between. Germline values: CDR1 MDHEN, CDR2 SYDVKM. The CDR3 totals 12 residues. The CDR3 reads CASSLPRYEQYF. CDR3 DNA sequence: TGTGCCAGCAGTTTACCTAGGTACGAGCAGTACTTC.

The V call is TRBV19, the J call TRBJ2-5, with TRBD2 identical over 8 bases. V was pared by 6 bases and J by 2 bases, with 14 bases of the junction left unmatched. This CDR3 contains 17 residues. Germline-derived CDR1 and CDR2 are LNHDA and SQIVND (reference sequence). This chain's CDR3 is CASSPRGVAGKQETQYF. The DNA of the CDR3 is TGTGCCAGTAGCCCCCGGGGGGTAGCGGGAAAGCAAGAGACCCAGTACTTC.

The J gene is TRBJ1-3, the V gene TRBV7-9; D remains ambiguous. The CDR3 is 12 amino acids. The V end was cut by 5 bases, the J end by 4 bases, with 6 bases between. Germline lookup yields CDR1 SEHNR and CDR2 FQNEAQ (reference sequence). CDR3 protein: CASSPRGNTIYF. CDR3 nucleotides: TGTGCCAGCAGCCCGAGAGGAAACACCATATATTTT.

The chain links TRBV6-5 to TRBJ2-5; TRBD2 aligns across 9 bases. This CDR3 has 14 amino acids. CDR1 is MNHEY, CDR2 SVGAGI, per germline. V shed 8 bases and J 5 bases; nucleotides not matched to a gene: 9. This CDR3 is CASARGLAQETQYF. In DNA form, the CDR3 reads TGTGCCAGCGCCCGGGGACTAGCTCAGGAGACCCAGTACTTC.

The J gene is TRBJ1-4, the V gene TRBV5-1, with D possibly being TRBD1 (5 bases). Germline loops: CDR1 SGHRS, CDR2 YFSETQ. V was clipped by 0 bases and J by 8 bases, with 8 bases between them. This CDR3 has 13 amino acids. Written as DNA, the CDR3 is TGCGCCAGCAGCTTGGCGGAGGGGGAAAAACTGTTTTTT. This sequence encodes CASSLAEGEKLFF.

The rearrangement joins TRBV19 to TRBJ1-6, with TRBD1 matching 10 bases. V shed 3 bases and J 7 bases; nucleotides not matched to a gene: 6. CDR3 length equals 16 residues. CDR1 LNHDA and CDR2 SQIVND come from the germline V gene (reference sequence). Here the CDR3 reads CASSIETGGVNSPLHF. In nucleotides, the CDR3 is TGTGCCAGTAGTATTGAGACAGGGGGCGTGAATTCACCCCTCCACTTT.

CDR3 sequence (DNA): TGTGCCAGCACCCCGGGACAGGTCTACAATGAGCAGTTCTTC. It translates to CASTPGQVYNEQFF. The chain links TRBV28 to TRBJ2-1, with 8 bases lining up with TRBD1. The CDR3 runs to 14 residues. Germline CDR1 is MDHEN and CDR2 is SYDVKM. The ends lost 7 bases at V and 3 bases at J; junction bases unmatched: 5.

Comments on this clone: The germline gene is not matched at one end of the junction; a read error may be the cause. The sample carries other DNA sequences with the same CDR3. The chain uses TRBV28 and TRBJ2-6, with 10 nucleotides matching TRBD1. The CDR3 is made up of 18 amino acids. Germline-derived CDR1 and CDR2 are MDHEN and SYDVKM. The CDR3 region is CASSFPGQGRPGANVLTF. For the CDR3, the DNA is TGCGCCAGCAGTTTCCCGGGACAGGGGAGGCCTGGGGCCAACGTCCTGACTTTC.

The chain recombines TRBV15 with TRBJ2-7; D might be TRBD1 (5 bases). The V gene lost 0 bases and the J gene lost 4 bases, with 7 bases spanning the gap. CDR1 and CDR2 from the germline V gene are LNHNV and YYDKDF (reference sequence). The CDR3 extends over 13 amino acids. CDR3 nucleotide sequence: TGTGCCACCAGCAGAGACCCAGGGTACGAGCAGTACTTC. This encodes CATSRDPGYEQYF.

This chain connects TRBV4-3 to TRBJ2-7; the D gene is possibly TRBD2 (5 bases). V dropped 1 base and J dropped 6 bases, with 19 bases sitting between them. Per the germline V gene, CDR1 is LGHNA and CDR2 is YSLEER. The CDR3 totals 16 residues. CDR3 residues: CASSQVMRARSAEQYF. CDR3 sequence (DNA): TGCGCCAGCAGCCAAGTTATGCGGGCCCGTTCTGCCGAGCAGTACTTC.

The chain couples TRBV27 to TRBJ2-7; TRBD1 matches at 9 bases. Germline V lookup: CDR1 MNHEY, CDR2 SMNVEV (reference sequence). CDR3 length: 14 amino acids. J gave up 2 bases and V 6 bases, and 5 bases lay outside the gene matches. CDR3 loop: CASSERQGAYEQYF. Written as DNA, the CDR3 is TGTGCCAGCAGCGAACGACAGGGGGCCTACGAGCAGTACTTC.

The chain uses TRBV5-3 and TRBJ1-3; D remains unclear. TRBV5-3 is identified as an open reading frame with a role that is uncertain. Trimming took off 0 bases at V and 4 bases at J, with 17 bases between the two ends. There are 17 residues in the CDR3. The CDR3 nucleotides read TGTGCCAGAAGCTTGGGGGCTCCACCCGGTAAGGGAAACACCATATATTTT. It codes for CARSLGAPPGKGNTIYF.

This chain uses TRBV13 with TRBJ2-7, with 8 nucleotides matching TRBD1. V dropped 4 bases and J dropped 5; count of bases not matched to a gene: 10. Germline V CDR1 and CDR2: PRHDT, FYEKMQ (reference sequence). CDR3 length: 15 amino acids. CDR3 sequence (DNA): TGTGCCAGCAGCTCCATGTTGTCGGACAGGGACGAGCAGTACTTC. Its translation is CASSSMLSDRDEQYF.

This chain links TRBV15 with TRBJ2-1, with TRBD2 identical over 11 bases. Germline V CDR1 and CDR2: LNHNV, YYDKDF (reference sequence). V gave up 4 bases and J gave up 0 bases; unmatched junction bases: 20. The CDR3 length is 22 residues. CDR3 region: CATSTPSNPTSGAFNSYNEQFF. Written as DNA, the CDR3 is TGTGCCACCAGCACCCCCTCGAACCCGACTAGCGGGGCCTTCAACTCCTACAATGAGCAGTTCTTC.

The chain is built from TRBV15 and TRBJ2-7; D is unclear. The CDR3 loop spans 14 amino acids. The germline V and J ends were trimmed by 3 bases and 4 bases, with 13 bases remaining between them. In germline, CDR1 is LNHNV, CDR2 YYDKDF (reference sequence). The CDR3 coding sequence is TGTGCCACCAGCAGGAGGTCCTTGAATTACGAGCAGTACTTC. Its translation is CATSRRSLNYEQYF.

This sequence joins TRBV19 and TRBJ2-7; maybe TRBD1 (6 bases). This CDR3 region has 15 residues. Germline V CDR1 and CDR2: LNHDA, SQIVND (reference sequence). V lost 5 bases and J 6 bases, leaving 20 bases between the germline ends. Written as DNA, the CDR3 is TGTGCCAGTAGTGTCTCTCGGGACACTCCACTCGAGCAGTACTTC. Amino acids: CASSVSRDTPLEQYF.

This clone was seen just once. This sequence joins TRBV6-1 and TRBJ2-7, with D perhaps TRBD2 (5 bases). CDR1 MNHNS and CDR2 SASEGT come from the germline V gene. V was trimmed by 0 bases and J by 4 bases, leaving 10 bases between them. The CDR3 totals 14 residues. The CDR3 is CASSEAEALYEQYF. Here the CDR3 DNA reads TGTGCCAGCAGTGAAGCGGAGGCACTTTACGAGCAGTACTTC.

V gene TRBV5-1 combines with J gene TRBJ1-2; 12 nucleotides align to TRBD1. Germline CDR1 reads SGHRS; CDR2 reads YFSETQ. Germline trimming cut 4 bases from V and 6 bases from J; bases unmatched to any gene: 4. CDR3 length: 14 amino acids. In DNA form, the CDR3 reads TGCGCCAGCAGCGAGGGGACAGGGGGCAATGGCTACACCTTC. Translated, it gives CASSEGTGGNGYTF.

The chain is built from TRBV27 and TRBJ1-5, with 8 bases fitting TRBD1. This CDR3 is built from 15 residues. Germline lookup yields CDR1 MNHEY and CDR2 SMNVEV (reference sequence). J lost 3 bases, V lost 5 bases, and 6 bases had no gene match. The CDR3 here is CASSPQTGVNQPQHF. CDR3 nucleotide sequence: TGTGCCAGCAGTCCGCAGACAGGGGTCAATCAGCCCCAGCATTTT.

The V gene is TRBV5-6, the J gene TRBJ1-2; unclear D gene. Germline V gives CDR1 SGHDT, CDR2 YYEEEE. This CDR3 contains 14 residues. V lost 4 bases and J lost 8, with 18 bases in between. The chain's CDR3 is CASSRQLVGWGYTF. CDR3 DNA: TGTGCCAGCAGCCGCCAGCTCGTGGGCTGGGGCTACACCTTC.

J is TRBJ1-4 and V is TRBV10-3; 7 bases match TRBD1. Germline lookup yields CDR1 ENHRY and CDR2 SYGVKD. With 9 bases clipped from V and 4 bases from J, the junction kept 8 bases outside the gene matches. The CDR3 has 14 amino acids. This CDR3 is CAISPGDSNEKLFF. CDR3 DNA: TGTGCCATTAGTCCCGGGGACAGTAATGAAAAACTGTTTTTT.

The CDR3 loop is CASSGDGHEKLFF. In nucleotides, the CDR3 is TGTGCCAGCAGCGGTGATGGGCATGAAAAACTGTTTTTT. The gene calls are TRBV7-8 and TRBJ1-4; D is undetermined. The CDR3 covers 13 residues. Germline assignment: CDR1 SGHVS and CDR2 FQNEAQ. Trimming pared 5 bases from V and 6 bases from J, leaving 10 bases between.

This chain links TRBV5-4 with TRBJ2-2; TRBD2 might be the D (5 bases). This CDR3 region has 14 residues. V was clipped by 4 bases and J by 6 bases, with 13 bases between them. Germline V gene data show CDR1 as SGHNT and CDR2 as YYREEE (reference sequence). The chain's CDR3 is CASSPPQRAGELFF. Here the CDR3 DNA reads TGTGCCAGCAGCCCTCCCCAGAGGGCCGGGGAGCTGTTTTTT.

V is TRBV12-3 or TRBV12-4 and J is TRBJ2-1; TRBD2 might be the D (6 bases). V was trimmed by 5 bases and J by 4 bases, leaving 9 bases between them. This CDR3 is 13 amino acids long. This CDR3 reads CASSVGGYNEQFF. In nucleotides, the CDR3 is TGTGCCAGCAGTGTCGGAGGGTACAATGAGCAGTTCTTC.

The V and J genes are TRBV18 and TRBJ2-1, with TRBD2 matching 9 bases. The V and J ends lost 4 bases and 5 bases, in that order; junction bases with no gene match: 15. CDR3 length equals 18 residues. Germline CDR1 and CDR2: KGHSH and LQKENI. CDR3 sequence reads: CASSLGLASRRKDNEQFF. The CDR3 coding sequence is TGTGCCAGCTCACTTGGACTAGCGTCCCGGAGGAAGGACAATGAGCAGTTCTTC.